A selection of T cell receptor beta chains follows, all from one sample in a study of blood T cell repertoires in COVID-19. Using immunoSEQ multiplex PCR, the repertoire was profiled, and TCRdb retains in-frame clones only, with some absent. The data contain approximately 15,000 clones, roughly 80% of them singletons. The specimen sequenced was peripheral blood. Receptors originate from a human donor in a cohort sampled during active COVID-19. CDR3s include the opening cysteine and the closing phenylalanine or tryptophan. A D gene is named only where the DNA matches it firmly. Some rows mark clone size as missing; the rest say once, few, many or name a class of expanded clone.

V gene	clone size	J gene	CDR3 length	D gene	CDR3 protein	CDR3 DNA
TRBV2	once	TRBJ1-4	14	.	CASRQTATNEKLFF	TGTGCCAGCAGGCAAACTGCAACTAATGAAAAACTGTTTTTT
TRBV28	.	TRBJ1-1	14	.	CASSFYRLNPEAFF	TGTGCCAGCAGTTTTTACAGGCTGAACCCTGAAGCTTTCTTT
TRBV14	many	TRBJ2-2	19	TRBD2	CASSQDEGTSGRGAGELFF	TGTGCCAGCAGCCAAGATGAAGGGACTAGCGGGAGAGGGGCCGGGGAGCTGTTTTTT
TRBV11-3	once	TRBJ1-3	13	.	CASSFQGLNTIYF	TGTGCCAGCAGCTTCCAGGGTTTAAACACCATATATTTT
TRBV6-2/TRBV6-3	.	TRBJ2-7	12	.	CASSYGQYEQYF	TGTGCCAGCAGTTACGGACAGTACGAGCAGTACTTC
TRBV5-4	medium-sized	TRBJ1-2	13	.	CASSFGPGTGYTF	.
TRBV30	.	TRBJ1-6	16	.	CAWSVAGQPYNSPLHF	TGTGCCTGGAGTGTAGCGGGACAACCCTATAATTCACCCCTCCACTTT
TRBV19	.	TRBJ2-1	17	TRBD2	CASSSSTSPFSHNEQFF	TGTGCCAGTAGTTCCTCGACTAGCCCCTTTTCCCACAATGAGCAGTTCTTC
TRBV28	.	TRBJ1-2	15	TRBD1	CASSLLGTGNYGYTF	TGTGCCAGCAGTTTACTTGGGACAGGGAACTATGGCTACACCTTC
TRBV6-5	few	TRBJ2-7	15	TRBD2	CASRKTSGASYEQYF	TGTGCCAGCAGGAAAACTAGCGGGGCCTCCTACGAGCAGTACTTC
TRBV5-6	few	TRBJ2-7	12	.	CASSLGGHEQYF	TGTGCCAGCAGCTTGGGAGGGCACGAGCAGTACTTC
TRBV21-1	once	TRBJ1-2	16	.	CASSKPQLDRDYGYTF	TGTGCCAGCAGCAAACCCCAGCTAGACAGGGACTATGGCTACACCTTC
TRBV20-1	once	TRBJ1-5	13	.	CSASWPAQGPQHF	TGCAGTGCTAGTTGGCCGGCCCAGGGTCCCCAGCATTTT
TRBV2	.	TRBJ2-3	16	TRBD2	CASKAGDLGGTDTQYF	TGTGCCAGCAAGGCGGGAGATTTAGGTGGGACAGATACGCAGTATTTT
TRBV6-1	.	TRBJ2-7	16	TRBD1	CASSGPGDRPPYEQYF	TGTGCCAGCAGTGGTCCCGGGGACAGACCACCCTACGAGCAGTACTTC
TRBV11-3	.	TRBJ2-1	13	.	CASSFMTTNEQFF	TGTGCCAGCAGCTTTATGACTACCAATGAGCAGTTCTTC
TRBV11-2	once	TRBJ2-7	13	.	CASSLGGGYEQYF	TGTGCCAGCAGCTTAGGAGGGGGTTACGAGCAGTACTTC
TRBV6-5	.	TRBJ2-4	12	.	CASLDWFDIQYF	TGTGCCAGCCTTGACTGGTTTGACATTCAGTACTTC
TRBV27	.	TRBJ1-2	13	.	CASSPRDHYGYTF	TGTGCCAGCAGCCCGAGGGATCATTATGGCTACACCTTC
TRBV7-9	.	TRBJ2-4	16	TRBD1	CASSFDSGTGKNIQYF	TGTGCCAGCAGCTTCGACTCCGGGACAGGGAAAAACATTCAGTACTTC
TRBV5-1	once	TRBJ1-2	13	.	CASSHDSFYGYTF	TGCGCCAGCAGCCACGACAGCTTCTATGGCTACACCTTC
TRBV19	.	TRBJ2-1	12	.	CASSIFGQEQFF	TGTGCCAGTAGTATATTCGGACAGGAGCAGTTCTTC
TRBV11-3	once	TRBJ2-1	15	TRBD1	CASSPDRGLYNEQFF	TGTGCCAGCAGCCCGGACAGGGGGCTTTACAATGAGCAGTTCTTC
TRBV4-3	.	TRBJ2-1	15	.	CASSSHRAAYNEQFF	TGCGCCAGCAGCTCCCACAGGGCTGCCTACAATGAGCAGTTCTTC
TRBV7-9	.	TRBJ1-1	14	.	CASSLENTYTEAFF	TGTGCCAGCAGCCTAGAGAACACCTACACTGAAGCTTTCTTT
TRBV6-4	.	TRBJ2-1	13	.	CASSTAQRGEQFF	TGTGCCAGCAGTACGGCCCAACGGGGTGAGCAGTTCTTC
TRBV11-2	.	TRBJ1-4	14	.	CASSLARLNEKLFF	TGTGCCAGCAGCTTAGCTCGTCTTAATGAAAAACTGTTTTTT
TRBV5-6	.	TRBJ2-7	12	.	CASSLGGHEQYF	TGTGCCAGCAGCTTGGGGGGCCACGAGCAGTACTTC
TRBV20-1	.	TRBJ1-5	11	.	CSARGKLPQHF	TGCAGTGCTAGAGGTAAACTGCCCCAGCATTTT
TRBV28	few	TRBJ2-7	14	TRBD1	CATDGQGATYEQYF	TGTGCCACCGACGGACAGGGGGCAACCTACGAGCAGTACTTC
TRBV5-1	.	TRBJ1-5	11	.	CASSPNGAQHF	TGCGCCAGCAGCCCCAACGGGGCCCAGCATTTT
TRBV9	.	TRBJ2-5	15	TRBD2	CASSSHGTTQETQYF	TGTGCCAGCAGCTCGCACGGGACTACACAAGAGACCCAGTACTTC
TRBV7-9	.	TRBJ1-1	13	.	CASRASVNTEAFF	TGTGCCAGCAGAGCCAGCGTGAACACTGAAGCTTTCTTT
TRBV27	.	TRBJ2-1	15	.	CASTLSASGLSEQFF	TGTGCCAGCACTTTGTCAGCGTCAGGGTTAAGTGAGCAGTTCTTC
TRBV21-1	.	TRBJ2-5	14	.	CASSNEVGQETQYF	TGTGCCAGCAGCAACGAGGTCGGCCAAGAGACCCAGTACTTC
TRBV6-2/TRBV6-3	many	TRBJ1-1	14	.	CASSLTPGNTEAFF	TGTGCCAGCAGTCTGACTCCGGGGAACACTGAAGCTTTCTTT
TRBV4-2	.	TRBJ2-5	17	TRBD2	CASSQSIAGVPQETQYF	TGTGCCAGCAGCCAATCAATAGCGGGAGTCCCTCAAGAGACCCAGTACTTC
TRBV3-1/TRBV3-2	.	TRBJ1-1	12	.	CASSTGNTEAFF	TGTGCCAGCAGCACGGGGAACACTGAAGCTTTCTTT
TRBV27	.	TRBJ2-7	16	TRBD2	CASSLWGGLGGYEQYF	TGTGCCAGCAGTTTATGGGGGGGTCTGGGAGGCTACGAGCAGTACTTC
TRBV11-2	many	TRBJ2-5	16	TRBD1	CASSPPGTAFEETQYF	TGTGCCAGCAGCCCACCCGGGACAGCGTTCGAAGAGACCCAGTACTTC
TRBV27	.	TRBJ1-4	14	.	CASSLSPSGEKLFF	TGTGCCAGCAGTTTATCCCCCTCGGGAGAAAAACTGTTTTTT
TRBV9	.	TRBJ2-7	14	TRBD1	CASSDGTGPYEQYF	TGTGCCAGCAGCGACGGGACAGGCCCTTACGAGCAGTACTTC
TRBV9	.	TRBJ2-1	15	TRBD2	CASSVTSGGYNEQFF	TGTGCCAGCAGCGTAACTAGCGGGGGGTACAATGAGCAGTTCTTC
TRBV3-1/TRBV3-2	.	TRBJ2-4	17	.	CASIRSLATNNKNIQYF	TGTGCCAGCATCCGCTCCTTAGCGACTAACAACAAAAACATTCAGTACTTC
TRBV5-8	.	TRBJ1-1	15	.	CASSLRRARGTEAFF	TGTGCCAGCAGCTTAAGGAGGGCCCGGGGCACTGAAGCTTTCTTT
TRBV5-4	.	TRBJ2-2	14	.	CASSLARQTGELFF	TGTGCCAGCAGCTTGGCCCGCCAGACCGGGGAGCTGTTTTTT
TRBV4-1	.	TRBJ2-2	14	.	CASRMGGRTGELFF	TGCGCCAGTCGCATGGGGGGGCGGACCGGGGAGCTGTTTTTT
TRBV5-3	.	TRBJ2-3	16	.	CARSPLSGVCTDTQYF	TGTGCCAGAAGCCCCTTATCGGGAGTGTGCACAGATACGCAGTATTTT
TRBV6-5	once	TRBJ2-1	15	TRBD2	CASRIGTSRNNEQFF	TGTGCCAGCAGGATCGGGACTAGCAGAAACAATGAGCAGTTCTTC
TRBV28	.	TRBJ2-3	16	TRBD2	CASSSRLAGGLDTQYF	TGTGCCAGCAGTTCTCGACTAGCGGGAGGTTTAGATACGCAGTATTTT